The 8 T cell receptor beta chains below were found in one sample sequenced in a study of blood T cell repertoires in COVID-19. Produced via immunoSEQ multiplex PCR; TCRdb's table is partial and in-frame only. The data hold around 100,000 clones, with around 79% observed a single time. Sequencing used peripheral blood. These receptors were obtained from a man aged 70 or older with active or convalescent COVID-19.

The chain employs TRBV30 and TRBJ1-5, with D perhaps matching TRBD1 (6 bases). Germline CDR1 and CDR2: GTSNPN and SVGIG (reference sequence). This CDR3 has 14 residues. Trimming took 2 bases from V and 1 from J, leaving 9 bases between them. The CDR3 protein is CAWSTGKSNQPQHF. The CDR3 nucleotides are TGTGCCTGGAGTACAGGGAAAAGCAATCAGCCCCAGCATTTT.

This chain connects TRBV28 to TRBJ2-3; possibly TRBD1 for D (6 bases). The CDR3 totals 15 residues. V lost 4 bases and J lost 2, with 13 bases in between. From germline, CDR1 is MDHEN and CDR2 SYDVKM. The CDR3, as DNA: TGTGCCAGCAGTTCCGCGACAGGATACACAGATACGCAGTATTTT. Protein: CASSSATGYTDTQYF. The complete variable domain, with remaining parts taken from reference TRBV28 and TRBJ2-3, reads DVKVTQSSRYLVKRTGEKVFLECVQDMDHENMFWYRQDPGLGLRLIYFSYDVKMKEKGDIPEGYSVSREKKERFSLILESASTNQTSMYLCASSSATGYTDTQYFGPGTRLTVL.

The chain links TRBV24-1 to TRBJ2-2, with 12 nucleotides matching TRBD1. From germline, CDR1 is KGHDR and CDR2 SFDVKD. V trimming: 4 bases; J trimming: 3 bases; junction bases outside the gene matches: 8. The CDR3 contains 18 residues. Written as DNA, the CDR3 is TGTGCCACCAGTGACTCCACCGGGACAGGGGGCTACACCGGGGAGCTGTTTTTT. The encoded protein is CATSDSTGTGGYTGELFF.

The V call is TRBV7-9, the J call TRBJ2-6, with 7 bases lining up with TRBD1. This CDR3 spans 17 amino acids. V dropped 11 bases and J dropped 0; count of bases not matched to a gene: 13. Germline loops: CDR1 SEHNR, CDR2 FQNEAQ (reference sequence). This CDR3 is CASDRDRDDSGANVLTF. The CDR3 nucleotides read TGTGCCTCAGATCGCGACAGGGATGACTCTGGGGCCAACGTCCTGACTTTC.

The chain carries TRBV29-1 and TRBJ1-2; 7 bases match TRBD1. V lost 2 bases to trimming and J lost 4 bases; unmatched junction nucleotides: 7. CDR1 and CDR2 (germline): SQVTM, ANQGSEA. The CDR3 consists of 14 residues. The CDR3 loop is CSVENYRGVYGYTF. The CDR3 DNA follows: TGCAGCGTTGAAAACTACAGGGGCGTCTATGGCTACACCTTC.

The J gene is TRBJ1-2, the V gene TRBV6-5, with 8 bases identical to TRBD1. CDR3 size: 15 residues. V shed 2 bases, J shed 5 bases, and the junction held 7 bases outside the gene matches. Germline V gives CDR1 MNHEY, CDR2 SVGAGI. The CDR3 region is CASSYGSGGAYGYTF. In nucleotides, the CDR3 is TGTGCCAGCAGTTACGGATCAGGGGGCGCGTATGGCTACACCTTC.

The chain combines TRBV27 with TRBJ2-7, with 7 nucleotides matching TRBD2. Looked up from germline, CDR1 is MNHEY and CDR2 is SMNVEV (reference sequence). The CDR3 loop spans 16 amino acids. Trimming at V came to 0 bases and at J to 0 bases, leaving 5 bases not matched to a gene. The CDR3 sequence: CASSLSLADISYEQYF. The CDR3 DNA is TGTGCCAGCAGTTTATCCCTAGCGGACATCTCCTACGAGCAGTACTTC.

This clone was observed a handful of times. V is TRBV3-1 (or the pseudogene TRBV3-2) and J is TRBJ1-4; D remains ambiguous. Trimming took 1 base from V and 8 from J, leaving 11 bases between them. Germline V CDR1 and CDR2: LGHDT, YNNKEL (reference sequence). CDR3 length equals 14 residues. CDR3 loop: CASSQGAAAEKLFF. The DNA for the CDR3 is TGTGCCAGCAGCCAAGGTGCTGCGGCGGAAAAACTGTTTTTT.